The subject of this entry is one TCR beta chain. What it binds is unknown. This record belongs to a study of lymphopenia after photon versus proton radiotherapy. The CDR3 loop spans 13 amino acids. Trimming cost V 3 bases and J 4 bases, with 10 bases left between them. The germline V gene has CDR1 SGHKS and CDR2 YYEKEE (reference sequence). The data were produced by immunoSEQ multiplex PCR, yet TCRdb's version contains in-frame clones alone and is incomplete. This table has about 35,000 clones, about 93% appearing once. Findings and caveats of the study: Relative stability marked proton patients; photon patients lost diversity and naive cells.

This receptor was taken from a man aged 55-75 years with cholangiocarcinoma. The source material was peripheral blood, sampled from a patient treated with photon-based radiotherapy. V gene TRBV5-5 combines with J gene TRBJ2-5, with D perhaps TRBD2 (6 bases). As DNA, the CDR3 is TGTGCCAGCAGCTCGGTGGGGGGAGAGACCCAGTACTTC. This translates into CASSSVGGETQYF.